This entry lists 26 T cell receptor beta chains sequenced from one sample in a study of blood T cells in healthy people across ages. Then a second PCR, running roughly 6 to 12 cycles, was carried out with a sample-barcoded 5' primer and a J-beta primer mix. TCRdb redid the calling of the 5' RACE reads with MiXCR, one entry per CDR3 protein. The repertoire holds roughly 680,000 distinct CDR3 sequences, with 49% as singletons. Input material: blood. The source is an older woman in good health.

The chain uses TRBV29-1 and TRBJ2-1; 12 nucleotides line up with TRBD2. The better agreement between TRBJ2-7 and the DNA end casts doubt on the J call. CDR1 and CDR2 (germline): SQVTM, ANQGSEA. The CDR3 is made up of 15 amino acids. CDR3 sequence reads: CSVRLAGGPYNEQYF. CDR3 bases: TGCAGCGTTCGCCTAGCGGGAGGGCCCTACAATGAGCAGTACTTC.

This chain joins TRBV5-1 and TRBJ2-3; 10 positions agree with TRBD2. Germline lookup yields CDR1 SGHRS and CDR2 YFSETQ. With 0 bases clipped from V and 5 bases from J, the junction kept 6 bases outside the gene matches. This CDR3 contains 16 residues. CDR3 in DNA: TGCGCCAGCAGCTTGGAGCTAGCGGGAGCAGGAGATACGCAGTATTTT. Its protein is CASSLELAGAGDTQYF.

This chain links TRBV4-2 with TRBJ1-2; a possible D gene is TRBD1 (5 bases). Trimming pared 4 bases from V and 8 bases from J, leaving 20 bases between. The CDR3 is made up of 15 amino acids. The germline CDR1 and CDR2 sequences are LGHNA and YNFKEQ. The CDR3 nucleotides read TGTGCCAGCAGCCCCAGTCCGTCGGGGCGGTTAGGCTACACCTTC. It encodes CASSPSPSGRLGYTF.

This clonotype came up a few times. J is TRBJ1-1 and V is TRBV9; tentative D call: TRBD1 (6 bases). CDR3 length: 14 residues. Trimming removed 0 bases at V and 4 bases at J, with 10 bases between. CDR1 and CDR2 from the germline V gene are SGDLS and YYNGEE. CDR3: CASSVVLGGTEAFF. The CDR3 coding sequence is TGTGCCAGCAGCGTAGTTTTAGGGGGCACTGAAGCTTTCTTT.

The rearrangement uses TRBV15 and TRBJ2-1; 7 bases fit TRBD2. CDR3 length: 14 residues. Unmatched junction bases numbered 10, after V lost 9 bases and J lost 5 bases. The germline V gene encodes CDR1 LNHNV and CDR2 YYDKDF (reference sequence). This CDR3 reads CATRRLAANNEQFF. In DNA, the CDR3 is TGTGCCACGAGGAGGCTAGCGGCCAACAATGAGCAGTTCTTC.

This rearrangement joins TRBV20-1 to TRBJ2-5, with TRBD2 identical over 8 bases. Trimming took 4 bases from V and 11 from J; bases not matched to a gene: 15. Germline V gives CDR1 DFQATT, CDR2 SNEGSKA (reference sequence). This CDR3 spans 14 amino acids. The DNA for the CDR3 is TGCAGTGCTAAAGCGGGAGATAACTACAATGAGCAGTACTTC. This encodes CSAKAGDNYNEQYF.

The rearrangement joins TRBV7-6 to TRBJ2-2; D not certain. Trimming removed 4 bases at V and 4 bases at J, with 7 bases between. There are 13 residues in the CDR3. Per germline, CDR1 SGHVS and CDR2 FNYEAQ. This CDR3 reads CASSSKLTGELFF. CDR3 DNA sequence: TGTGCCAGCAGCTCTAAGCTCACCGGGGAGCTGTTTTTT.

This rearrangement joins TRBV7-6 to TRBJ1-4; 9 bases are a match to TRBD1. Trimming took 7 bases from V and 8 from J; bases not matched to a gene: 14. The germline CDR1 and CDR2 sequences are SGHVS and FNYEAQ. The CDR3 is 16 amino acids. This chain's CDR3 is CASTSGVGDRVEKLFF. The CDR3 DNA is TGTGCCAGCACATCGGGGGTAGGGGACAGGGTCGAAAAACTGTTTTTT.

This clonotype was seen only a few times. V usage is TRBV15 and J usage is TRBJ2-7; D unclear. CDR3 length: 15 residues. Germline V gene sequence: CDR1 LNHNV, CDR2 YYDKDF (reference sequence). Between the trimmed V and J ends, which lost 0 bases and 3 bases, there was a span of 12 bases. The CDR3 is CATSREGINNYEQYF. DNA for the CDR3: TGTGCCACCAGCAGAGAGGGGATAAACAACTACGAGCAGTACTTC.

The V call is TRBV6-2 or TRBV6-3, the J call TRBJ1-5; TRBD1 is a possible D gene (6 bases). CDR1 is MNHEY, CDR2 SVGEGT, per germline. This CDR3 has 17 amino acids. Trimming shortened V by 4 bases and J by 2 bases, and 18 bases separated the two germline ends. CDR3: CASSWVTGKYGNQPQHF. The CDR3 DNA reads TGTGCCAGCAGTTGGGTTACAGGGAAGTATGGCAATCAGCCCCAGCATTTT.

This sequence joins TRBV12-3 or TRBV12-4 and TRBJ1-2; tentatively, D is TRBD1 (6 bases). The CDR3 covers 14 residues. The V gene lost 7 bases and the J gene lost 6 bases, with 18 bases spanning the gap. In DNA, the CDR3 is TGTGCCAGCACCTGGTCCGACAGGTCCAATGGCTACACCTTC. The encoded protein is CASTWSDRSNGYTF.

In its sample, this clonotype was seen a few times. The J gene is TRBJ2-5, the V gene TRBV7-2, with D possibly matching TRBD1 (5 bases). CDR3 length equals 15 residues. Trimming pared 2 bases from V and 1 base from J, leaving 11 bases between. Germline V gives CDR1 SGHTA, CDR2 FQGNSA. This chain's CDR3 is CASSLQGGGQETQYF. Written as DNA, the CDR3 is TGTGCCAGCAGCTTACAGGGCGGTGGCCAAGAGACCCAGTACTTC.

This clonotype was detected a few times. The chain uses TRBV5-1 and TRBJ2-4, with D unresolved. Trimming removed 0 bases at V and 5 bases at J, with 9 bases between. In germline, CDR1 is SGHRS, CDR2 YFSETQ. The CDR3 contains 14 residues. CDR3 bases: TGCGCCAGCAGCTTGGAAGGACGGCAAAACATTCAGTACTTC. Translation gives CASSLEGRQNIQYF.

A remark on this clonotype: With a much larger clone just one base away, this may be a read error. The chain couples TRBV28 to TRBJ2-1, with a tentative D call TRBD1 (6 bases). The CDR3 length is 16 residues. The germline V gene encodes CDR1 MDHEN and CDR2 SYDVKM. CDR3 sequence: CASSLVGRGSYKEQFF. The CDR3 DNA reads as TGTGCCAGCAGTTTAGTGGGCAGGGGCTCCTACAAGGAGCAGTTCTTC.

The CDR3 reads CASSPDWGLAGGSYNEQFF. The CDR3 nucleotides are TGTGCCAGCAGTCCAGATTGGGGACTAGCGGGAGGATCCTACAATGAGCAGTTCTTC. This chain connects TRBV12-3 or TRBV12-4 to TRBJ2-1, with 15 bases that match TRBD2. Trimming cost V 5 bases and J 1 base; bases outside gene matches: 9. The CDR3 has 19 amino acids.

This clonotype appeared many times. The rearrangement uses TRBV29-1 and TRBJ2-4, with a possible D match to TRBD1 (5 bases). The V end was cut by 2 bases, the J end by 6 bases, with 14 bases between. CDR1 and CDR2 from the germline V gene are SQVTM and ANQGSEA. There are 14 residues in the CDR3. The CDR3 DNA sequence: TGCAGCGTTGAAACGGGCCAGGGTGGAAACATTCAGTACTTC. As protein: CSVETGQGGNIQYF.

This clonotype has just one count. The chain uses TRBV30 and TRBJ2-5; 7 bases are a match to TRBD2. This CDR3 is built from 15 residues. CDR1 is GTSNPN and CDR2 is SVGIG in the germline V gene (reference sequence). The junction had 10 bases not matched to a gene; V was cut back by 1 base and J by 5 bases. CDR3 residues: CAWSGALAVWETQYF. CDR3 DNA: TGTGCCTGGAGTGGGGCCCTAGCGGTCTGGGAGACCCAGTACTTC.

The rearrangement uses TRBV29-1 and TRBJ2-7, with a possible D match to TRBD1 (5 bases). Matching the DNA end better, TRBJ2-5 makes the J call doubtful. Germline CDR1 reads SQVTM; CDR2 reads ANQGSEA. The CDR3 contains 12 residues. The CDR3 reads CSAAQGVETQYF. In DNA form, the CDR3 reads TGCAGCGCTGCGCAGGGTGTGGAGACCCAGTACTTC.

The chain couples TRBV30 to TRBJ2-2, with TRBD1 as a possible D gene (5 bases). Germline-derived CDR1 and CDR2 are GTSNPN and SVGIG (reference sequence). This CDR3 region has 13 residues. Trimming cost V 3 bases and J 5 bases, with 10 bases left between them. The CDR3 loop is CAWRHQGTGELFF. The CDR3 DNA reads as TGTGCCTGGAGGCATCAGGGAACCGGGGAGCTGTTTTTT.

J is TRBJ2-5 and V is TRBV29-1; no definite D call. CDR1 is SQVTM and CDR2 is ANQGSEA in the germline V gene. This CDR3 comprises 13 residues. With 7 bases removed from V and 0 bases from J, the gap between germline ends came to 12 bases. This CDR3 reads CSAPFDNQETQYF. The CDR3 DNA follows: TGCAGCGCTCCGTTTGACAACCAAGAGACCCAGTACTTC.

This clonotype was seen more than once but under ten times. V usage is TRBV30 and J usage is TRBJ2-7; TRBD1 might be the D (6 bases). This CDR3 comprises 15 residues. Trimming took off 2 bases at V and 2 bases at J, with 16 bases between the two ends. Germline CDR1 GTSNPN, CDR2 SVGIG (reference sequence). This CDR3 reads CAWSPPYRATYEQYF. The CDR3 coding sequence is TGTGCCTGGAGTCCCCCATACAGGGCAACCTACGAGCAGTACTTC. The whole variable domain, filled in from reference TRBV30 and TRBJ2-7, reads SQTIHQWPATLVQPVGSPLSLECTVEGTSNPNLYWYRQAAGRGLQLLFYSVGIGQISSEVPQNLSASRPQDRQFILSSKKLLLSDSGFYLCAWSPPYRATYEQYFGPGTRLTVT.

This clonotype is medium-sized by share. This sequence joins TRBV3-1 and TRBJ2-1, with D perhaps TRBD2 (5 bases). The germline V gene encodes CDR1 LGHDT and CDR2 YNNKEL (reference sequence). V dropped 0 bases and J dropped 8 bases, with 8 bases sitting between them. CDR3 size: 13 residues. Here the CDR3 DNA reads TGTGCCAGCAGCCAAGAGAACGGGGATGAGCAGTTCTTC. Amino acids: CASSQENGDEQFF.

This clonotype showed up just a few times. The gene calls are TRBV20-1 and TRBJ2-3; no reliable D call. The V gene's germline CDR1 is DFQATT and CDR2 SNEGSKA (reference sequence). CDR3 length equals 12 residues. The V end was cut by 4 bases, the J end by 0 bases, with 5 bases between. CDR3 amino acids: CSATDSTDTQYF. The CDR3 DNA is TGCAGTGCTACTGATAGCACAGATACGCAGTATTTT.

The chain uses TRBV20-1 and TRBJ2-1; perhaps TRBD2 as D (6 bases). Trimming shortened V by 5 bases and J by 6 bases, and 17 bases separated the two germline ends. The germline V gene encodes CDR1 DFQATT and CDR2 SNEGSKA (reference sequence). This CDR3 is 14 amino acids long. This chain's CDR3 is CSAPSGRLSNEQFF. The CDR3 coding sequence is TGCAGTGCTCCTTCCGGGAGACTCTCCAATGAGCAGTTCTTC.

The chain joins TRBV20-1 to TRBJ2-1, with 11 bases that match TRBD2. Trimming cost V 2 bases and J 4 bases; bases outside gene matches: 7. Germline-derived CDR1 and CDR2 are DFQATT and SNEGSKA (reference sequence). This CDR3 is built from 16 residues. Written as DNA, the CDR3 is TGCAGTGCTAGACCAAAGGGACTAGCGGTTTACAATGAGCAGTTCTTC. Translating it yields CSARPKGLAVYNEQFF.

The genes are TRBV7-2 and TRBJ2-2, with D possibly being TRBD1 or TRBD2 (5 bases each). This CDR3 comprises 14 residues. Trimming took 7 bases from V and 4 from J, leaving 13 bases between them. In germline, CDR1 is SGHTA, CDR2 FQGNSA. The CDR3 nucleotides read TGTGCCAGCACGCTGAGGGGTAGCACCGGGGAGCTGTTTTTT. Its translation: CASTLRGSTGELFF. The full variable domain, with the rest looked up from reference TRBV7-2 and TRBJ2-2, is GAGVSQSPSNKVTEKGKDVELRCDPISGHTALYWYRQSLGQGLEFLIYFQGNSAPDKSGLPSDRFSAERTGGSVSTLTIQRTQQEDSAVYLCASTLRGSTGELFFGEGSRLTVL.